A single sample is the source of the 27 T cell receptor beta chains below, sequenced in a study of shared clonotypes between healthy human individuals. Produced via immunoSEQ multiplex PCR; TCRdb's table is partial and in-frame only. The sample has approximately 1.9 million clones; just over 90% are singletons. The naive CD8 population came from CD45RO-negative cells selected for CCR7, without terminally differentiated effector memory CD45RA+ cells. The sequencing sample was made of naive CD8+ T cells from PBMCs. Receptors originate from a young man in good health. Some clones in this sample may be carry-over from other donors' samples.

Here the CDR3 DNA reads TGTGCCAGCCTACAATTGCGGACTAGTGCCAATGAGCAGTTCTTC. This gives the protein CASLQLRTSANEQFF. The rearrangement uses TRBV11-2 and TRBJ2-1; 7 bases are a match to TRBD2. The junction had 13 bases not matched to a gene; V was cut back by 8 bases and J by 6 bases. Germline V gene data show CDR1 as SGHAT and CDR2 as FQNNGV. The CDR3 length is 15 residues.

The chain recombines TRBV6-1 with TRBJ2-1; 9 bases are shared with TRBD1. CDR1 and CDR2 from the germline V gene are MNHNS and SASEGT. The length of the CDR3 is 15 residues. After removal of 10 bases from V and 9 bases from J, the junction contained 16 bases not matched to a gene. This CDR3 is CAISIGQGSVGEQFF. CDR3 DNA: TGTGCCATCTCCATCGGACAGGGGTCCGTTGGTGAGCAGTTCTTC.

This sequence joins TRBV11-2 and TRBJ2-5; a weak D match, TRBD2 (6 bases). Germline loops: CDR1 SGHAT, CDR2 FQNNGV. Trimming removed 7 bases from V and 1 base from J, with 16 bases in between. CDR3 length equals 15 residues. The CDR3 DNA is TGTGCCAGCAACCCGTGGGCGGGACTCCAAGAGACCCAGTACTTC. Its protein is CASNPWAGLQETQYF.

This sequence joins TRBV27 and TRBJ2-3; D remains unclear. Germline CDR1 and CDR2: MNHEY and SMNVEV (reference sequence). Trimming cost V 3 bases and J 0 bases, with 10 bases left between them. The CDR3 is made up of 15 amino acids. CDR3 nucleotide sequence: TGTGCCAGCAGTTTGGTAGCAGAGAGCACAGATACGCAGTATTTT. It specifies CASSLVAESTDTQYF.

V and J are TRBV27 and TRBJ1-1; 9 bases are a match to TRBD1. The CDR3 runs 16 residues. V trimming: 1 base; J trimming: 1 base; junction bases outside the gene matches: 4. Per germline, CDR1 MNHEY and CDR2 SMNVEV (reference sequence). CDR3 DNA: TGTGCCAGCAGTTTATTAGGGGGACAGGGGAACACTGAAGCTTTCTTT. Translated, it gives CASSLLGGQGNTEAFF.

The CDR3 here is CASSHPPSGLYEQYF. As DNA, the CDR3 is TGTGCCAGCAGTCATCCCCCCTCGGGGTTGTACGAGCAGTACTTC. This chain links TRBV28 with TRBJ2-7; D possibly corresponds to TRBD2 (5 bases). Trimming pared 5 bases from V and 4 bases from J, leaving 18 bases between. Germline V gene lookup returns CDR1 MDHEN and CDR2 SYDVKM. The CDR3 extends over 15 amino acids. The whole variable domain, filled in from reference TRBV28 and TRBJ2-7, reads DVKVTQSSRYLVKRTGEKVFLECVQDMDHENMFWYRQDPGLGLRLIYFSYDVKMKEKGDIPEGYSVSREKKERFSLILESASTNQTSMYLCASSHPPSGLYEQYFGPGTRLTVT.

The chain carries TRBV28 and TRBJ2-7; TRBD1 matches 8 bases. V was clipped by 4 bases and J by 2 bases; unmatched bases: 10. Germline CDR1 MDHEN, CDR2 SYDVKM. This CDR3 spans 16 amino acids. This CDR3 reads CASSSLRGRGAYEQYF. CDR3 sequence (DNA): TGTGCCAGCAGTTCCCTCAGGGGGCGCGGGGCCTACGAGCAGTACTTC.

There are a few counts of this clone. This chain uses TRBV27 with TRBJ1-1; 7 nucleotides line up with TRBD1. The CDR3 contains 12 residues. CDR1 MNHEY and CDR2 SMNVEV come from the germline V gene (reference sequence). V shed 8 bases, J shed 4 bases, and the junction held 4 bases outside the gene matches. The CDR3 loop reads CASWDSFTEAFF. The CDR3 DNA reads as TGTGCCAGCTGGGACAGCTTCACTGAAGCTTTCTTT.

This chain uses TRBV7-9 with TRBJ2-1, with 8 bases aligning to TRBD2. CDR3 length: 13 residues. Trimming cost V 8 bases and J 9 bases; bases outside gene matches: 9. The germline V gene encodes CDR1 SEHNR and CDR2 FQNEAQ (reference sequence). CDR3 coding DNA: TGTGCCAGCGTTAGCGGGATGGATGGTGAGCAGTTCTTC. It is translated as CASVSGMDGEQFF.

The rearrangement joins TRBV5-3 to TRBJ1-4; 9 nucleotides match TRBD1. TRBV5-3 is an ORF for which the function is uncertain. The CDR3 has 16 residues. V lost 0 bases to trimming and J lost 7 bases; unmatched junction nucleotides: 7. In DNA, the CDR3 is TGTGCCAGAAGCTTGGAAGGGACAGGGTGTATTGAAAAACTGTTTTTT. This codes for CARSLEGTGCIEKLFF.

This chain links TRBV19 with TRBJ1-1, with 9 positions matching TRBD1. The CDR3 length is 15 residues. The ends lost 6 bases at V and 3 bases at J; junction bases unmatched: 8. Germline assignment: CDR1 LNHDA and CDR2 SQIVND (reference sequence). CDR3 nucleotides: TGTGCCAGTAGCATGACAGGGGGTTGGGACACTGAAGCTTTCTTT. As protein: CASSMTGGWDTEAFF.

This chain connects TRBV7-8 to TRBJ2-1; 10 bases match TRBD2. Germline loops: CDR1 SGHVS, CDR2 FQNEAQ. V was pared by 4 bases and J by 5 bases, with 17 bases of the junction left unmatched. The length of the CDR3 is 19 residues. CDR3 DNA: TGTGCCAGCAGCTCTCTCCCCGTCCAACTAGCGGGATACGACAATGAGCAGTTCTTC. Its translation: CASSSLPVQLAGYDNEQFF.

The chain couples TRBV19 to TRBJ2-7, with 9 bases aligning to TRBD1. Germline CDR1 and CDR2: LNHDA and SQIVND (reference sequence). The CDR3 extends over 13 amino acids. J lost 4 bases, V lost 5 bases, and 3 bases had no gene match. DNA for the CDR3: TGTGCCAGTAGTCTCGACAGGGGGTACGAGCAGTACTTC. This encodes CASSLDRGYEQYF.

The J gene is TRBJ2-1, the V gene TRBV15, with a weak D call TRBD2 (5 bases). Trimming took off 10 bases at V and 0 bases at J, with 13 bases between the two ends. There are 14 residues in the CDR3. Germline V gene data show CDR1 as LNHNV and CDR2 as YYDKDF (reference sequence). The DNA for the CDR3 is TGTGCCATCTCGACCGGGAACTCCTACAATGAGCAGTTCTTC. The encoded protein is CAISTGNSYNEQFF.

The V and J genes are TRBV7-6 and TRBJ2-7, with D tentatively TRBD2 (7 bases). The CDR3 runs to 15 residues. V was cut by 5 bases and J by 2 bases, with 16 bases left in between. Germline V gene sequence: CDR1 SGHVS, CDR2 FNYEAQ. The CDR3 spells CASSPSGGYTYEQYF. Written as DNA, the CDR3 is TGTGCCAGCAGCCCTTCGGGGGGCTACACCTACGAGCAGTACTTC.

Here the CDR3 reads CATSRVTGEIGKYF. CDR3 sequence (DNA): TGTGCCACCAGCAGAGTAACAGGTGAAATCGGAAAGTATTTT. The genes are TRBV15 and TRBJ2-3; weak D call: TRBD1 (5 bases). CDR3 size: 14 residues. Germline V gives CDR1 LNHNV, CDR2 YYDKDF (reference sequence). The V and J ends lost 1 base and 13 bases respectively, with 18 bases between them.

This clone was found once. This chain joins TRBV27 and TRBJ2-1; 7 positions match TRBD2. Unmatched junction bases numbered 5, after V lost 9 bases and J lost 9 bases. The CDR3 totals 11 residues. Germline assignment: CDR1 MNHEY and CDR2 SMNVEV (reference sequence). The CDR3 spells CASHQRGEQFF. CDR3 sequence (DNA): TGTGCCAGTCATCAGCGGGGTGAGCAGTTCTTC.

The rearrangement links TRBV28 to TRBJ2-7; no clear D gene. The V and J ends lost 2 bases and 3 bases respectively, with 11 bases between them. The CDR3 consists of 14 residues. Germline assignment: CDR1 MDHEN and CDR2 SYDVKM. CDR3 protein: CASSLGRFDYEQYF. The DNA for the CDR3 is TGTGCCAGCAGTTTAGGCAGGTTCGACTACGAGCAGTACTTC.

This clone was recorded once. This rearrangement joins TRBV6-6 to TRBJ2-4; possible D gene TRBD1, 5 bases. With 2 bases removed from V and 2 bases from J, the gap between germline ends came to 10 bases. The CDR3 runs 15 residues. Germline CDR1 and CDR2: MNHNY and SVGAGI (reference sequence). The chain's CDR3 is CASSYSAGPKNIQYF. CDR3 DNA sequence: TGTGCCAGCAGTTACAGCGCAGGGCCCAAAAACATTCAGTACTTC.

The chain combines TRBV10-2 with TRBJ2-5; 11 positions agree with TRBD2. J lost 4 bases, V lost 11 bases, and 12 bases had no gene match. CDR1 and CDR2 (germline): WSHSY, SAAADI. This CDR3 has 15 amino acids. In nucleotides, the CDR3 is TGCGCCGCGTTGGGTAGCGGGAGGGCCAGAGAGACCCAGTACTTC. Protein sequence: CAALGSGRARETQYF.

The chain employs TRBV30 and TRBJ2-1; no firm D call. The germline CDR1 and CDR2 sequences are GTSNPN and SVGIG (reference sequence). This CDR3 has 14 residues. The V end lost 3 bases, the J end lost 0 bases, and 9 bases lay between the germline ends. The CDR3 DNA sequence: TGTGCCTGGAGGACGGTTAGCTCCTACAATGAGCAGTTCTTC. Translation: CAWRTVSSYNEQFF.

The chain employs TRBV21-1 and TRBJ2-7. TRBV21-1 is noted as a pseudogene. The CDR3 extends over 12 amino acids. This chain's CDR3 is CASSNTSYEQYF. The CDR3 region has the DNA TGTGCCAGCAGCAACACCTCCTACGAGCAGTACTTC.

This clone occurred once. This chain links TRBV29-1 with TRBJ2-1; 10 bases map to TRBD2. V gave up 3 bases and J gave up 2 bases; unmatched junction bases: 7. This CDR3 comprises 16 residues. Germline V gene data show CDR1 as SQVTM and CDR2 as ANQGSEA. CDR3: CSVDWSSGGTYNEQFF. The CDR3, as DNA: TGCAGCGTTGATTGGTCTAGCGGGGGTACCTACAATGAGCAGTTCTTC.

The chain is built from TRBV6-5 and TRBJ2-7; tentative D call: TRBD1 (6 bases). The length of the CDR3 is 15 residues. Germline V CDR1 and CDR2: MNHEY, SVGAGI. Trimming took off 1 base at V and 2 bases at J, with 12 bases between the two ends. CDR3 amino acids: CASSYFTGLTYEQYF. Written as DNA, the CDR3 is TGTGCCAGCAGTTACTTCACAGGGCTAACCTACGAGCAGTACTTC.

This clone was seen a single time. The chain joins TRBV6-5 to TRBJ1-1, with TRBD1 matching over 7 bases. The junction had 7 bases not matched to a gene; V was cut back by 3 bases and J by 6 bases. The CDR3 is 14 residues long. Germline values: CDR1 MNHEY, CDR2 SVGAGI. The CDR3 loop reads CASSYSGGPAEAFF. The CDR3 nucleotides read TGTGCCAGCAGTTATTCAGGGGGTCCTGCTGAAGCTTTCTTT.

The chain recombines TRBV11-2 with TRBJ1-1; D remains ambiguous. With 1 base removed from V and 11 bases from J, the gap between germline ends came to 11 bases. Germline-derived CDR1 and CDR2 are SGHAT and FQNNGV. The CDR3 contains 12 residues. This chain's CDR3 is CASSLVRGGAFF. As DNA, the CDR3 is TGTGCCAGCAGCTTAGTCCGGGGAGGGGCTTTCTTT. The entire variable domain, with the rest obtained from reference TRBV11-2 and TRBJ1-1, is as follows: EAGVAQSPRYKIIEKRQSVAFWCNPISGHATLYWYQQILGQGPKLLIQFQNNGVVDDSQLPKDRFSAERLKGVDSTLKIQPAKLEDSAVYLCASSLVRGGAFFGQGTRLTVV.

The V gene is TRBV5-6, the J gene TRBJ2-7; D perhaps matches TRBD1 (6 bases). Germline V CDR1 and CDR2: SGHDT, YYEEEE. V was cut by 1 base and J by 2 bases, with 10 bases left in between. This CDR3 comprises 14 residues. The CDR3 loop reads CASSLMDRPYEQYF. DNA of the CDR3: TGTGCCAGCAGCTTGATGGACAGACCCTACGAGCAGTACTTC. The whole variable domain, filled in from reference TRBV5-6 and TRBJ2-7, reads DAGVTQSPTHLIKTRGQQVTLRCSPKSGHDTVSWYQQALGQGPQFIFQYYEEEERQRGNFPDRFSGHQFPNYSSELNVNALLLGDSALYLCASSLMDRPYEQYFGPGTRLTVT.